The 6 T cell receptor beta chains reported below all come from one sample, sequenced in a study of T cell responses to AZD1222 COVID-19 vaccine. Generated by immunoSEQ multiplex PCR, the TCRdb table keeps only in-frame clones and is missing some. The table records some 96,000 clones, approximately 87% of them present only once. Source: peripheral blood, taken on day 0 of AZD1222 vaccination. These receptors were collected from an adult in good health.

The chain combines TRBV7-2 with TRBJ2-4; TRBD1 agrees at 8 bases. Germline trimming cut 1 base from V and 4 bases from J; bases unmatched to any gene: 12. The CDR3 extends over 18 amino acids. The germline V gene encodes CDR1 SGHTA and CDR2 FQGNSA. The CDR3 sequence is CASSLVSAGTGGKNIQYF. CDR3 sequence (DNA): TGTGCCAGCAGCTTAGTATCGGCCGGGACAGGAGGAAAAAACATTCAGTACTTC.

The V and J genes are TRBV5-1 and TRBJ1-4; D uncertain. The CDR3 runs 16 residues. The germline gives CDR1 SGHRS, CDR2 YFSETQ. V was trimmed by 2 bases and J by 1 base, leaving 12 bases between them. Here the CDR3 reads CASSFSGGVTNEKLFF. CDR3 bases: TGCGCCAGCAGCTTTTCAGGAGGAGTAACTAATGAAAAACTGTTTTTT.

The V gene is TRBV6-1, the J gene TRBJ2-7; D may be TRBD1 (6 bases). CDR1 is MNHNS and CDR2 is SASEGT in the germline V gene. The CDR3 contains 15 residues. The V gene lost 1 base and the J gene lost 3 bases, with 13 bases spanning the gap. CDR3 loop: CASSEEQGHGYEQYF. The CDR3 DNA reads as TGTGCCAGCAGTGAAGAGCAGGGGCATGGCTACGAGCAGTACTTC.

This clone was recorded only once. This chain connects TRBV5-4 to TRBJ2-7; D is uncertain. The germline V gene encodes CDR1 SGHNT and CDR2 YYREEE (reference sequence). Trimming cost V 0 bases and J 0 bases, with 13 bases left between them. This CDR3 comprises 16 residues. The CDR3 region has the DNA TGTGCCAGCAGCTTGGACTTGCGACTTTCCTCCTACGAGCAGTACTTC. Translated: CASSLDLRLSSYEQYF.

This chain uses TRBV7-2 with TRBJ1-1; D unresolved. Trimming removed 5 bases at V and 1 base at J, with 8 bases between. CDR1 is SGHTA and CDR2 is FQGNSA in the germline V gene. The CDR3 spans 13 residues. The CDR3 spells CASSRSRNTEAFF. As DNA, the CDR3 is TGTGCCAGCAGCCGGAGTAGGAACACTGAAGCTTTCTTT. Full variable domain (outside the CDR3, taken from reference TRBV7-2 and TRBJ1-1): GAGVSQSPSNKVTEKGKDVELRCDPISGHTALYWYRQSLGQGLEFLIYFQGNSAPDKSGLPSDRFSAERTGGSVSTLTIQRTQQEDSAVYLCASSRSRNTEAFFGQGTRLTVV.

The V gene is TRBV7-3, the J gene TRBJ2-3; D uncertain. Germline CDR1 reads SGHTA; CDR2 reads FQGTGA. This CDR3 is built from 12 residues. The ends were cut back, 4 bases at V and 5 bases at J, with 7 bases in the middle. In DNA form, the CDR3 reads TGTGCCAGCAGCTCTTCGGGAGATACGCAGTATTTT. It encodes CASSSSGDTQYF.